These 15 T cell receptor beta chains share one sample of origin, sequenced in a study of T cell responses to AZD1222 COVID-19 vaccine. Repertoires were generated with immunoSEQ multiplex PCR, while TCRdb's copy carries only in-frame clones and drops some. The sample yields 45,000 to 60,000 clones, around 89% seen once. Source: peripheral blood, taken on day 0 of AZD1222 vaccination. These receptors all come from an adult in good health.

This clone showed up just once. The chain links TRBV5-4 to TRBJ2-3; no firm D call. The CDR3 is 15 residues long. Trimming removed 1 base at V and 5 bases at J, with 14 bases between. Germline assignment: CDR1 SGHNT and CDR2 YYREEE (reference sequence). This chain's CDR3 is CASSLRRGAQDTQYF. The CDR3 nucleotides are TGTGCCAGCAGCTTGAGGCGCGGAGCGCAAGATACGCAGTATTTT.

J is TRBJ2-5 and V is TRBV18, with 10 bases that match TRBD1. From germline, CDR1 is KGHSH and CDR2 LQKENI. This CDR3 is built from 15 residues. J was trimmed by 4 bases and V by 2 bases; bases with no gene match: 4. CDR3 region: CASSPGTGVRETQYF. The DNA of the CDR3 is TGTGCCAGCTCACCAGGGACAGGGGTCAGAGAGACCCAGTACTTC.

The CDR3 loop reads CASSFVGLAGVGEQFF. In nucleotides, the CDR3 is TGTGCCAGCAGCTTTGTGGGACTAGCGGGAGTCGGTGAGCAGTTCTTC. The V and J genes are TRBV7-9 and TRBJ2-1, with 14 bases fitting TRBD2. Germline V gene lookup returns CDR1 SEHNR and CDR2 FQNEAQ (reference sequence). The CDR3 sequence is 16 residues long. The V segment lost 3 bases and the J segment 9 bases; nucleotides outside the gene matches: 7. Full variable domain (remainder filled in from reference TRBV7-9 and TRBJ2-1): DTGVSQNPRHKITKRGQNVTFRCDPISEHNRLYWYRQTLGQGPEFLTYFQNEAQLEKSRLLSDRFSAERPKGSFSTLEIQRTEQGDSAMYLCASSFVGLAGVGEQFFGPGTRLTVL.

The V and J genes are TRBV5-1 and TRBJ2-2; the match to TRBD1 covers 7 bases. Looked up from germline, CDR1 is SGHRS and CDR2 is YFSETQ. This CDR3 region has 17 residues. The junction had 13 bases not matched to a gene; V was cut back by 5 bases and J by 3 bases. CDR3 bases: TGCGCCAGCAGACCCCCCGAGGGGACAGCATACACCGGGGAGCTGTTTTTT. This translates into CASRPPEGTAYTGELFF.

This clone was observed a single time. The chain uses TRBV6-1 and TRBJ2-2; 7 bases match TRBD1. J was trimmed by 8 bases and V by 3 bases; bases with no gene match: 9. Germline V lookup: CDR1 MNHNS, CDR2 SASEGT. CDR3 size: 15 residues. The CDR3 protein is CASSDINRGTGELFF. The CDR3 DNA reads as TGTGCCAGCAGTGACATTAACAGGGGTACGGGGGAGCTGTTTTTT.

The chain has TRBV28 and TRBJ2-1; D gene ambiguous. The CDR3 sequence is 16 residues long. Germline V lookup: CDR1 MDHEN, CDR2 SYDVKM. Trimming pared 5 bases from V and 4 bases from J, leaving 18 bases between. The CDR3: CASSVPGGISYNEQFF. In DNA form, the CDR3 reads TGTGCCAGCAGTGTGCCCGGCGGTATCTCTTACAATGAGCAGTTCTTC. Looking up the rest from reference TRBV28 and TRBJ2-1 gives the full variable domain: DVKVTQSSRYLVKRTGEKVFLECVQDMDHENMFWYRQDPGLGLRLIYFSYDVKMKEKGDIPEGYSVSREKKERFSLILESASTNQTSMYLCASSVPGGISYNEQFFGPGTRLTVL.

The chain couples TRBV12-3 or TRBV12-4 to TRBJ2-5; D unclear. CDR3 length: 12 amino acids. Trimming left V 3 bases short and J 3 bases short, with 5 bases between. The CDR3, as DNA: TGTGCCAGCAGTTTCTTAAAAGAGACCCAGTACTTC. Amino acids: CASSFLKETQYF.

J is TRBJ2-1 and V is TRBV29-1, with TRBD2 as a possible D gene (5 bases). Germline V gene sequence: CDR1 SQVTM, CDR2 ANQGSEA. Trimming stripped 6 bases from V and 5 bases from J, with 5 bases between. The CDR3 runs to 10 residues. The CDR3 is CSVGNNEQFF. CDR3 bases: TGCAGCGTCGGGAACAATGAGCAGTTCTTC.

This clone has only one observation. The chain employs TRBV7-9 and TRBJ2-3; 10 nucleotides line up with TRBD2. Germline-derived CDR1 and CDR2 are SEHNR and FQNEAQ (reference sequence). Unmatched junction bases numbered 9, after V lost 1 base and J lost 8 bases. The CDR3 spans 16 residues. The CDR3 loop reads CASSLDSSGSKGTQYF. The CDR3 DNA reads TGTGCCAGCAGCTTAGATTCTAGCGGGAGTAAGGGTACGCAGTATTTT.

The chain uses TRBV28 and TRBJ1-4; D unresolved. This CDR3 contains 16 residues. V was trimmed by 7 bases and J by 3 bases, leaving 18 bases between them. Germline CDR1 MDHEN, CDR2 SYDVKM. The CDR3 coding sequence is TGTGCCAGCAACCTAGGTAGAGGGCGCGCTAATGAAAAACTGTTTTTT. Translating gives CASNLGRGRANEKLFF.

The rearrangement uses TRBV5-1 and TRBJ2-5, with a tentative D call TRBD1 (5 bases). Germline CDR1 SGHRS, CDR2 YFSETQ. V was cut by 0 bases and J by 5 bases, with 11 bases left in between. The CDR3 contains 14 residues. The CDR3 DNA sequence: TGCGCCAGCAGCTTGGACAGGTTCGGGGAGACCCAGTACTTC. This translates into CASSLDRFGETQYF.

This chain links TRBV3-1 (or the pseudogene TRBV3-2) with TRBJ2-2; the D is unclear. This CDR3 spans 12 amino acids. With 4 bases removed from V and 6 bases from J, the gap between germline ends came to 6 bases. Germline V gene sequence: CDR1 LGHDT, CDR2 YNNKEL (reference sequence). The CDR3 DNA is TGTGCCAGCAGCCGCACGCCCGGGGAGCTGTTTTTT. Its protein product is CASSRTPGELFF.

The V call is TRBV2, the J call TRBJ1-5, with a tentative D call TRBD1 (5 bases). This CDR3 has 13 residues. V lost 6 bases and J lost 4, with 10 bases in between. Germline V CDR1 and CDR2: SNHLY, FYNNEI. The CDR3 here is CASRTGGNQPQHF. CDR3 sequence (DNA): TGTGCCAGCAGGACGGGGGGTAATCAGCCCCAGCATTTT.

V usage is TRBV5-4 and J usage is TRBJ1-2, with 8 bases aligning to TRBD1. The germline gives CDR1 SGHNT, CDR2 YYREEE (reference sequence). This CDR3 has 17 amino acids. Trimming cost V 0 bases and J 4 bases; bases outside gene matches: 11. The CDR3 sequence: CASSLGSRTGTIYGYTF. The CDR3 nucleotides are TGTGCCAGCAGCTTGGGTAGTCGGACAGGGACAATCTATGGCTACACCTTC. Complete variable domain (other parts from reference TRBV5-4 and TRBJ1-2): ETGVTQSPTHLIKTRGQQVTLRCSSQSGHNTVSWYQQALGQGPQFIFQYYREEENGRGNFPPRFSGLQFPNYSSELNVNALELDDSALYLCASSLGSRTGTIYGYTFGSGTRLTVV.

For this clone: The junction differs from germline at one of its ends, possibly a read error. V is TRBV2 and J is TRBJ2-2; no firm D call. This CDR3 is built from 13 residues. CDR1 is SNHLY, CDR2 FYNNEI, per germline. CDR3 DNA: TGTGCCAGCAGGGAAGGACCCCTGGGGGAGCTGTTTTTT. This gives the protein CASREGPLGELFF.